The present TCR beta chain was sequenced within a study of cytomegalovirus exposure and HLA in healthy donors. CDR1 is MNHEY and CDR2 is SMNVEV in the germline V gene (reference sequence). Trimming shortened V by 6 bases and J by 2 bases, and 20 bases separated the two germline ends. The length of the CDR3 is 17 residues. Study-wide findings and caveats: Overall, approximately 150 TCR beta chains were annotated as cytomegalovirus-associated.

As to this clone: Its specificity is not known.

In the PCR, 60 Vbeta and 13 Jbeta primers were used. Profiled with immunoSEQ multiplex PCR; TCRdb holds only in-frame clones, not every one. Of about 85,000 clones in the sample, about four fifths were seen once. The sequencing sample was made of PBMCs. The receptor was derived from a man between 50 and 59 years old in good health and CMV-seropositive. V gene TRBV27 combines with J gene TRBJ1-3; D unclear. DNA of the CDR3: TGTGCCAGCAGCTCCCTCCGGTCGGGGTATCCTGGAAACACCATATATTTT. It codes for CASSSLRSGYPGNTIYF.